This TCR beta chain is from a study of shared clonotypes between healthy human individuals. The CDR3 sequence is 13 residues long. Germline lookup yields CDR1 KGHSH and CDR2 LQKENI. Trimming pared 5 bases from V and 0 bases from J, leaving 4 bases between. The protocol was immunoSEQ multiplex PCR, while the TCRdb copy is restricted to in-frame clones and leaves out a portion. The table records about 1.1 million clones, 75% to 85% of them present only once. The chain uses TRBV18 and TRBJ2-2; D unclear. This TCR came from a man aged 18 to 30 in good health. Some clones in this sample may be carry-over from other donors' samples. The specimen sequenced was memory CD4+ T cells from PBMCs. As to subset: CD45RA-negative fraction. The CDR3 DNA follows: TGTGCCAGCTCATCCCCGAACACCGGGGAGCTGTTTTTT. It codes for CASSSPNTGELFF.